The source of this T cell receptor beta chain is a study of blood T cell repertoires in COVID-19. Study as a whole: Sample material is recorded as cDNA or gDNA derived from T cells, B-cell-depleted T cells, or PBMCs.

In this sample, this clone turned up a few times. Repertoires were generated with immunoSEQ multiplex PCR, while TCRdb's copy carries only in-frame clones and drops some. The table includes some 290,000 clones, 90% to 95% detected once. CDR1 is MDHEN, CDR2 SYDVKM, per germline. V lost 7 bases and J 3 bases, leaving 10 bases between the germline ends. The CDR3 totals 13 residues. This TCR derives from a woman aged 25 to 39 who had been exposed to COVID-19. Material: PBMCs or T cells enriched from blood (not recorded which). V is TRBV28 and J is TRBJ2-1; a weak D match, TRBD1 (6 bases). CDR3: CASNTGIYNEQFF. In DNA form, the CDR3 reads TGTGCCAGCAACACAGGGATCTACAATGAGCAGTTCTTC.